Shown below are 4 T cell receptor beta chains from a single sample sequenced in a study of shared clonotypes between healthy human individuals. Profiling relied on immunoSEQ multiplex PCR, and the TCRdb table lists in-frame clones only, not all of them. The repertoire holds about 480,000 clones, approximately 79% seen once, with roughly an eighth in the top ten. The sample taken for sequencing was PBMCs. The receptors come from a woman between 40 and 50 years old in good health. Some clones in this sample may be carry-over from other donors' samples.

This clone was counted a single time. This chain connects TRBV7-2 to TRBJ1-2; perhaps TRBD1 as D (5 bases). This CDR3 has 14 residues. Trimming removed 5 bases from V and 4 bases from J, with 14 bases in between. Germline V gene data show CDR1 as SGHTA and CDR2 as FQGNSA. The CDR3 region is CASSPSRGVYGYTF. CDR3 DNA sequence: TGTGCCAGCAGCCCTTCTAGAGGGGTCTATGGCTACACCTTC.

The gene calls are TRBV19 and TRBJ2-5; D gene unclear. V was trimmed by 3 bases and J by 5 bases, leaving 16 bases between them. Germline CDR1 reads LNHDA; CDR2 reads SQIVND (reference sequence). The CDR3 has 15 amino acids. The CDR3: CASSITSTDGETQYF. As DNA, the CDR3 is TGTGCCAGTAGTATTACGTCCACGGACGGGGAGACCCAGTACTTC.

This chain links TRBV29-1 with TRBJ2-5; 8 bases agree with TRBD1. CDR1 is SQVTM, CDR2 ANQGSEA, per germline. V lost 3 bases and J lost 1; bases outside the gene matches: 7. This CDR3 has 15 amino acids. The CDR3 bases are TGCAGCGTTGACGGGGGACAGGATATCCAAGAGACCCAGTACTTC. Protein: CSVDGGQDIQETQYF.

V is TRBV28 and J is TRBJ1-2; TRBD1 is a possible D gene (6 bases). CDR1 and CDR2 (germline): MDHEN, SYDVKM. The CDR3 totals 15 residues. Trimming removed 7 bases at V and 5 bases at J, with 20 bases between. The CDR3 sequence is CASKLTEGVGYGYTF. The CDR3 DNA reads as TGTGCCAGCAAGCTGACGGAGGGGGTCGGGTATGGCTACACCTTC.